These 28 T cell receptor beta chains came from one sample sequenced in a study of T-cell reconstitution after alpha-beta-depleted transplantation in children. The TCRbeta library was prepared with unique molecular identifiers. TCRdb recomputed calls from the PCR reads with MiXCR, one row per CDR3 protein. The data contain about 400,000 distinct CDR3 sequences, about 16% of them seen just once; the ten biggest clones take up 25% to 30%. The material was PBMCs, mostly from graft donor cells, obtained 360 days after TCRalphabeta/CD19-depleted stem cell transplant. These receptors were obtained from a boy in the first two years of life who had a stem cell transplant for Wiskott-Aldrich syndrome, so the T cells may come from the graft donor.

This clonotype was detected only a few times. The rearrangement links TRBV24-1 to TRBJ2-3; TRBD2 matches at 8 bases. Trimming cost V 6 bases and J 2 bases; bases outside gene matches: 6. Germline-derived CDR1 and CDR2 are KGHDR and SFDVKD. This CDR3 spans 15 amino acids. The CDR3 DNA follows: TGTGCCACCAGTTTGGCGGGGGGACTCACAGATACGCAGTATTTT. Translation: CATSLAGGLTDTQYF.

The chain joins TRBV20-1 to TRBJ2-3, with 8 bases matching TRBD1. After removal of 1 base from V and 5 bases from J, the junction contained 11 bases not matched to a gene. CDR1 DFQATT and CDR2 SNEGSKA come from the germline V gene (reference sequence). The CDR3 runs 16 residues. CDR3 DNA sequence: TGCAGTGCTAGAGTACCGGGACAGGCCTTCCGAGATACGCAGTATTTT. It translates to CSARVPGQAFRDTQYF.

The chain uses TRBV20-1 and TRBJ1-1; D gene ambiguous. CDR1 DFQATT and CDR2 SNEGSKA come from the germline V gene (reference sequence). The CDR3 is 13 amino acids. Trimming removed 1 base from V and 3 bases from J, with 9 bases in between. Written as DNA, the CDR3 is TGCAGTGCTAGAGTCCCCTCCCACACTGAAGCTTTCTTT. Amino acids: CSARVPSHTEAFF.

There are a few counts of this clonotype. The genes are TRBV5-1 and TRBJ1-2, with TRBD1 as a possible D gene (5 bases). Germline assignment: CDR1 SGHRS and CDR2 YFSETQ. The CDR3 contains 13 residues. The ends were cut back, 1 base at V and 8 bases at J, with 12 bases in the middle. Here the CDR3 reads CASSLRGDEGYTF. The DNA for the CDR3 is TGCGCCAGCAGCTTGCGAGGGGATGAAGGCTACACCTTC.

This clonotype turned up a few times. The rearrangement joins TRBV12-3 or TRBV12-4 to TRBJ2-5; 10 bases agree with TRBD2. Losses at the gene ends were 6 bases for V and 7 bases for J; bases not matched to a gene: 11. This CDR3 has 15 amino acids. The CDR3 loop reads CASRPPLAGETTQYF. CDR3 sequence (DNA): TGTGCCAGCAGACCTCCTCTAGCGGGAGAGACGACCCAGTACTTC.

CDR3 sequence: CASSLGQSMNTEAFF. Here the CDR3 DNA reads TGCGCCAGCAGCTTGGGACAGTCCATGAACACTGAAGCTTTCTTT. This chain links TRBV5-1 with TRBJ1-1, with a weak D call TRBD1 (5 bases). V lost 0 bases, J lost 0 bases, and 9 bases lay in between. This CDR3 comprises 15 residues. CDR1 and CDR2 from the germline V gene are SGHRS and YFSETQ.

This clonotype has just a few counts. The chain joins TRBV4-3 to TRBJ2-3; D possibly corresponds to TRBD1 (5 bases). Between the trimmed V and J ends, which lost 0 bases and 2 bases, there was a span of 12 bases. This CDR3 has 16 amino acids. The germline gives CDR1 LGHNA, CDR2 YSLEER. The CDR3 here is CASSQEGVRLTDTQYF. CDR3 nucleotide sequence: TGCGCCAGCAGCCAAGAAGGGGTACGGCTCACAGATACGCAGTATTTT.

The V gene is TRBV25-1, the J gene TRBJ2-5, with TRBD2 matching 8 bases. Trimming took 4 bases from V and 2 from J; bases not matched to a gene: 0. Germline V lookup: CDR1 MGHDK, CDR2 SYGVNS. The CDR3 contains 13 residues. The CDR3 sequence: CASSASGQETQYF. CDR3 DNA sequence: TGTGCCAGCAGTGCTAGCGGGCAAGAGACCCAGTACTTC.

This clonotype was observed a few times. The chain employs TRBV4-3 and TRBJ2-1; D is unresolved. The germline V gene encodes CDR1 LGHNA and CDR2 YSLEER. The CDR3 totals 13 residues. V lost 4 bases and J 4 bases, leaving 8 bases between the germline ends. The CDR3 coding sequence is TGCGCCAGCAGCCGAAAGAGATACAATGAGCAGTTCTTC. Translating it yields CASSRKRYNEQFF.

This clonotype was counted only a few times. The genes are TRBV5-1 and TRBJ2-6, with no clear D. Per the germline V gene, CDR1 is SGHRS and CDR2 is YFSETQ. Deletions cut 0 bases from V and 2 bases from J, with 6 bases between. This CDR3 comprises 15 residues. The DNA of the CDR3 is TGCGCCAGCAGCTTGGAAGGGACTGGGGCCAACGTCCTGACTTTC. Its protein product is CASSLEGTGANVLTF.

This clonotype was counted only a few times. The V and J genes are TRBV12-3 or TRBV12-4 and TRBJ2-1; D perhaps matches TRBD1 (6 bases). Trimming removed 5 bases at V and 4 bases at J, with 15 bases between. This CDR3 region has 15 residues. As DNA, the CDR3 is TGTGCCAGCAGTAGGAAGGGGGTATGGTACAATGAGCAGTTCTTC. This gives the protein CASSRKGVWYNEQFF.

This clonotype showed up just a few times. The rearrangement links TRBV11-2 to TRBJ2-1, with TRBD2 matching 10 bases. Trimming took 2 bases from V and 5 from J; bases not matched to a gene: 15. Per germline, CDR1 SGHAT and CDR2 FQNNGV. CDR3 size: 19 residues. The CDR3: CASSLTRASGSKGNNEQFF. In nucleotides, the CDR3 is TGTGCCAGCAGCTTAACAAGGGCTAGCGGGAGTAAGGGAAACAATGAGCAGTTCTTC.

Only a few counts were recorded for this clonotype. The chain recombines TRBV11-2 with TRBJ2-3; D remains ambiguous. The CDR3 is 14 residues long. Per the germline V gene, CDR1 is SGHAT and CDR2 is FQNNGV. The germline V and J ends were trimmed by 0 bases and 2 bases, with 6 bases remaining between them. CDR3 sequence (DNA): TGTGCCAGCAGCTTAGATGTCCACACAGATACGCAGTATTTT. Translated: CASSLDVHTDTQYF.

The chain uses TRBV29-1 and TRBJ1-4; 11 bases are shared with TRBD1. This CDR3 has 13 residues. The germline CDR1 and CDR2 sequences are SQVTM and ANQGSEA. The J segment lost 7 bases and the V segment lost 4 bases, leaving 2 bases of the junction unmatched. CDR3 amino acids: CSVGTGGSEKLFF. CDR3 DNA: TGCAGCGTTGGGACAGGGGGCAGTGAAAAACTGTTTTTT.

CDR3 loop: CAWNGNYNEQFF. CDR3 DNA sequence: TGTGCCTGGAACGGGAATTACAATGAGCAGTTCTTC. The rearrangement links TRBV30 to TRBJ2-1; D might be TRBD2 (5 bases). The CDR3 extends over 12 amino acids. V was cut by 4 bases and J by 4 bases, with 8 bases left in between. Germline-derived CDR1 and CDR2 are GTSNPN and SVGIG (reference sequence). Full variable domain (outside the CDR3, taken from reference TRBV30 and TRBJ2-1): SQTIHQWPATLVQPVGSPLSLECTVEGTSNPNLYWYRQAAGRGLQLLFYSVGIGQISSEVPQNLSASRPQDRQFILSSKKLLLSDSGFYLCAWNGNYNEQFFGPGTRLTVL.

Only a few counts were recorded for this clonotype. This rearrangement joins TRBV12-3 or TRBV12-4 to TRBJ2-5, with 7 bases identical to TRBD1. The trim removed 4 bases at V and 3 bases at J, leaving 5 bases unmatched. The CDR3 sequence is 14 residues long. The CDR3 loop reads CASSYPGTEETQYF. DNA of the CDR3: TGTGCCAGCAGTTACCCCGGGACAGAAGAGACCCAGTACTTC.

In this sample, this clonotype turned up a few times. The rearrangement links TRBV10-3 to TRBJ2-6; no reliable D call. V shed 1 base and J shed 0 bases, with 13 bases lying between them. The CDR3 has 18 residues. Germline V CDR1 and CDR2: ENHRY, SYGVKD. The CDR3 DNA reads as TGTGCCATCAGTGAGTGGAGCCGTCAAACCTCTGGGGCCAACGTCCTGACTTTC. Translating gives CAISEWSRQTSGANVLTF.

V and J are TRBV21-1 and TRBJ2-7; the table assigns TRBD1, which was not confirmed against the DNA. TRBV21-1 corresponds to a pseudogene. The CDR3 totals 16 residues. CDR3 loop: CASSNLSDREKGEQYF. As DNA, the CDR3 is TGTGCCAGCAGCAATTTATCGGACAGGGAGAAAGGCGAGCAGTACTTC.

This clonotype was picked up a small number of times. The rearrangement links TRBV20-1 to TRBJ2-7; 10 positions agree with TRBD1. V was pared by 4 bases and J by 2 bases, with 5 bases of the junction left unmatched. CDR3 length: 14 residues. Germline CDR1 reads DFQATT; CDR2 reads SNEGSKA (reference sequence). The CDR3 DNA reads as TGCAGTGCTATATCGGACAGGGGGACCTACGAGCAGTACTTC. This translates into CSAISDRGTYEQYF.

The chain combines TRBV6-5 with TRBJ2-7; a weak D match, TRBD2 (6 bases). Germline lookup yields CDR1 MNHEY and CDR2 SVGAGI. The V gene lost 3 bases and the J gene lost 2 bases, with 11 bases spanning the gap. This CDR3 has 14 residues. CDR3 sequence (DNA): TGTGCCAGCAGTTATCTGGGAGGAACCTACGAGCAGTACTTC. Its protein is CASSYLGGTYEQYF.

For the CDR3, the DNA is TGCAGCGTTGAAGATCTCGCCCACCAAAACGTCCTGACTTTC. Its protein is CSVEDLAHQNVLTF. The chain uses TRBV29-1 and TRBJ2-6; unclear D gene. CDR3 size: 14 residues. With 0 bases removed from V and 10 bases from J, the gap between germline ends came to 13 bases. Germline CDR1 SQVTM, CDR2 ANQGSEA.

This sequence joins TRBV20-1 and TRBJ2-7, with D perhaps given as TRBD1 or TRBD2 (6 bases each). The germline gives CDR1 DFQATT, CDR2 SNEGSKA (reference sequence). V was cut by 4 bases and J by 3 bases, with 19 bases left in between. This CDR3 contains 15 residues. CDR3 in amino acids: CSAIRPYGGSYEQYF. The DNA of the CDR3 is TGCAGTGCTATCCGCCCTTACGGGGGCAGCTACGAGCAGTACTTC.

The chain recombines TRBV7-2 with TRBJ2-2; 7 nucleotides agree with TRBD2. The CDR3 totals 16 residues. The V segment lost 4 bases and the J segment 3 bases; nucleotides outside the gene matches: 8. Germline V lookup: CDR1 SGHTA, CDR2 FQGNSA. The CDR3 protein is CASSSWASGDTGELFF. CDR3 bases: TGTGCCAGCAGCTCCTGGGCTAGCGGAGACACCGGGGAGCTGTTTTTT.

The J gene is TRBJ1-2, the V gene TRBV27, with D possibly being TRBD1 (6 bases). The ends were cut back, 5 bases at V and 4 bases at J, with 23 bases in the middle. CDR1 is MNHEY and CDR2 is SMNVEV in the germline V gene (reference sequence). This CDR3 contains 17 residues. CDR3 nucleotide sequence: TGTGCCAGCAGTCGTAGCCCTCACAGGGTCTCCTTCTATGGCTACACCTTC. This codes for CASSRSPHRVSFYGYTF.

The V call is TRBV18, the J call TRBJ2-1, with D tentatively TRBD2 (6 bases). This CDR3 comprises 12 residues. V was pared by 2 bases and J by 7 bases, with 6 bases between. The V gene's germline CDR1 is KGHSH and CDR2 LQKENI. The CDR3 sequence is CASSPGGNEQFF. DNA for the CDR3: TGTGCCAGCTCACCAGGGGGGAATGAGCAGTTCTTC.

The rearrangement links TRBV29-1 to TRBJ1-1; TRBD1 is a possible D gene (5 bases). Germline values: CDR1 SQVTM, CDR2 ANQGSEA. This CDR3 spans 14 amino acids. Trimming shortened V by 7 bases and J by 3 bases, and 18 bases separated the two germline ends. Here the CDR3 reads CSGTFRVRDTEAFF. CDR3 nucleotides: TGCAGCGGAACCTTCAGGGTTAGGGACACTGAAGCTTTCTTT. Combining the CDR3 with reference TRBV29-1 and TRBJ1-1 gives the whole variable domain SAVISQKPSRDICQRGTSLTIQCQVDSQVTMMFWYRQQPGQSLTLIATANQGSEATYESGFVIDKFPISRPNLTFSTLTVSNMSPEDSSIYLCSGTFRVRDTEAFFGQGTRLTVV.

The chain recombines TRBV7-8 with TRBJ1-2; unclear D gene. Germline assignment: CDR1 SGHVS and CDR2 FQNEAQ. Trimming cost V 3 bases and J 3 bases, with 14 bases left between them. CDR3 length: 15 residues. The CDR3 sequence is CASSLNLISHYGYTF. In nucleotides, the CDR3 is TGTGCCAGCAGCTTGAACCTGATATCACACTATGGCTACACCTTC. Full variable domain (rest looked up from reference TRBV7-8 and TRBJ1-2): GAGVSQSPRYKVAKRGQDVALRCDPISGHVSLFWYQQALGQGPEFLTYFQNEAQLDKSGLPSDRFFAERPEGSVSTLKIQRTQQEDSAVYLCASSLNLISHYGYTFGSGTRLTVV.

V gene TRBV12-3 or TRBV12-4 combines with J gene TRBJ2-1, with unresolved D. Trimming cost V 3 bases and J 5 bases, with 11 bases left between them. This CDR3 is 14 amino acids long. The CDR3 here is CASSLSVANNEQFF. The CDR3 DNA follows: TGTGCCAGCAGTTTGTCAGTGGCCAACAATGAGCAGTTCTTC.